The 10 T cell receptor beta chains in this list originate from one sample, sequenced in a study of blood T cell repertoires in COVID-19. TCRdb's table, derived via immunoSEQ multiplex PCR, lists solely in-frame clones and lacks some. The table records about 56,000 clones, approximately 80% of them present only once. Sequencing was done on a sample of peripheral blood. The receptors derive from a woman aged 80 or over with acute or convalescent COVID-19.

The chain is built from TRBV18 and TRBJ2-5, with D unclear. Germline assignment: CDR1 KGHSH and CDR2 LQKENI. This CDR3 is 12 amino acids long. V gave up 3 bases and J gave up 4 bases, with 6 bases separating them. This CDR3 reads CASSPNLETQYF. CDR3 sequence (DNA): TGTGCCAGCTCACCTAATTTAGAGACCCAGTACTTC.

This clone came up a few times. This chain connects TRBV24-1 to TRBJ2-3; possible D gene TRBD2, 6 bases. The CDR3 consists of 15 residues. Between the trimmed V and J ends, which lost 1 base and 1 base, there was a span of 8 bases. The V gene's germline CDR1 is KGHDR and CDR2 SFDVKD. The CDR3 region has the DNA TGTGCCACCAGTGATTTAGGAGGGGGCACAGATACGCAGTATTTT. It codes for CATSDLGGGTDTQYF.

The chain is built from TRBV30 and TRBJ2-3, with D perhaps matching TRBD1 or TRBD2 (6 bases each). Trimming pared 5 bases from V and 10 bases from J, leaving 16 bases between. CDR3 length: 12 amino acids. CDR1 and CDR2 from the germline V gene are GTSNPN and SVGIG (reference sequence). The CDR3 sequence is CAWGGDKGSQYF. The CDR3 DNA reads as TGTGCCTGGGGAGGGGACAAAGGTTCGCAGTATTTT.

The CDR3 region is CATRQGQAYGYTF. DNA of the CDR3: TGTGCCACCAGACAGGGACAAGCCTATGGCTACACCTTC. The V and J genes are TRBV15 and TRBJ1-2; perhaps TRBD1 as D (6 bases). The CDR3 totals 13 residues. CDR1 is LNHNV and CDR2 is YYDKDF in the germline V gene (reference sequence). Deletions cut 6 bases from V and 4 bases from J, with 12 bases between.

CDR3 residues: CASSYLAGALPNEQYF. CDR3 bases: TGTGCCAGCAGTTACCTAGCGGGGGCCCTCCCTAACGAGCAGTACTTC. The chain has TRBV6-2 or TRBV6-3 and TRBJ2-7; 10 bases map to TRBD2. Losses at the gene ends were 2 bases for V and 5 bases for J; bases not matched to a gene: 9. The CDR3 has 16 amino acids. In germline, CDR1 is MNHEY, CDR2 SVGEGT.

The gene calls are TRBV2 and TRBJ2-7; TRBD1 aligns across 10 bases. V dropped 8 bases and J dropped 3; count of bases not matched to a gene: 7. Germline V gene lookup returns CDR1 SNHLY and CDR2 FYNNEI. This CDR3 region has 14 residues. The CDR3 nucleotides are TGTGCCAGCGGTAAGGGACAGGGGATCTACGAGCAGTACTTC. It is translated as CASGKGQGIYEQYF.

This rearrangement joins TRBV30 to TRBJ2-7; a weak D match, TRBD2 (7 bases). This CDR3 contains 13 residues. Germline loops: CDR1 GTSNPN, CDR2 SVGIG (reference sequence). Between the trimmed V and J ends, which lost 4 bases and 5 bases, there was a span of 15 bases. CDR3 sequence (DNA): TGTGCCTGGAATCGGGGGGCGATTGACGAGCAGTACTTC. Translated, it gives CAWNRGAIDEQYF.

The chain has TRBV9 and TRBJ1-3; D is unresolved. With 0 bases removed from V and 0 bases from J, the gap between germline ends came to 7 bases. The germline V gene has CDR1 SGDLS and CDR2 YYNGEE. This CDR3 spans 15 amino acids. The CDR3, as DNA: TGTGCCAGCAGCGTAGCTGACTTCTCTGGAAACACCATATATTTT. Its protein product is CASSVADFSGNTIYF. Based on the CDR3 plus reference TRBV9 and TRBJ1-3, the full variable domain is DSGVTQTPKHLITATGQRVTLRCSPRSGDLSVYWYQQSLDQGLQFLIQYYNGEERAKGNILERFSAQQFPDLHSELNLSSLELGDSALYFCASSVADFSGNTIYFGEGSWLTVV.

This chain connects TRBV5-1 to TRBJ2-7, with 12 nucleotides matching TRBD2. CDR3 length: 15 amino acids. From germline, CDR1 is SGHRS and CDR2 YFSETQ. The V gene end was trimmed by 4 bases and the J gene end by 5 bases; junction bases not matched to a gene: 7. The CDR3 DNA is TGCGCCAGCAGCAGAGGACTAGCGGGGATGAACGAGCAGTACTTC. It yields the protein CASSRGLAGMNEQYF. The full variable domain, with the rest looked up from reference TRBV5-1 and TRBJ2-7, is KAGVTQTPRYLIKTRGQQVTLSCSPISGHRSVSWYQQTPGQGLQFLFEYFSETQRNKGNFPGRFSGRQFSNSRSEMNVSTLELGDSALYLCASSRGLAGMNEQYFGPGTRLTVT.

The CDR3 DNA reads as TGTGCCACCAGCTGGGGGACTGGTCGGTACGAGCAGTACTTC. Translation gives CATSWGTGRYEQYF. The chain carries TRBV15 and TRBJ2-7; the D gene is possibly TRBD2 (6 bases). The CDR3 runs to 14 residues. In germline, CDR1 is LNHNV, CDR2 YYDKDF (reference sequence). The V end lost 5 bases, the J end lost 4 bases, and 15 bases lay between the germline ends.